This entry lists 24 T cell receptor beta chains sequenced from one sample in a study of regulatory T cells in long-lasting Graves disease. Arm-PCR of CDR3 regions and iRepertoire HTBI primers were used to build TCR beta libraries. MiXCR was run by TCRdb on the multiplex PCR reads, yielding one entry per CDR3 protein. The sample lists approximately 400,000 distinct CDR3 sequences; about a quarter were seen once. Time point reported: persistent/refractory GD, antithyroid drugs over 5 years with positive TRAb. PBMC-extracted RNA yielded the TCR library. Material: peripheral blood mononuclear cells (PBMCs), obtained when the disease was refractory, from a patient treated with antithyroid drugs. The receptor source for this set is a female donor with Graves disease.

V usage is TRBV7-2 and J usage is TRBJ2-1; no clear D gene. V shed 4 bases and J shed 6 bases, with 16 bases lying between them. The germline V gene has CDR1 SGHTA and CDR2 FQGNSA. This CDR3 region has 15 residues. CDR3 sequence: CASSYYKPISNEQFF. The DNA of the CDR3 is TGTGCCAGCAGCTACTACAAGCCAATTAGCAATGAGCAGTTCTTC. Full variable domain (missing parts from reference TRBV7-2 and TRBJ2-1): GAGVSQSPSNKVTEKGKDVELRCDPISGHTALYWYRQSLGQGLEFLIYFQGNSAPDKSGLPSDRFSAERTGGSVSTLTIQRTQQEDSAVYLCASSYYKPISNEQFFGPGTRLTVL.

This clonotype occurred many times. V gene TRBV20-1 combines with J gene TRBJ1-1; possibly TRBD1 for D (5 bases). CDR3 length: 11 amino acids. Per the germline V gene, CDR1 is DFQATT and CDR2 is SNEGSKA (reference sequence). The ends were cut back, 5 bases at V and 6 bases at J, with 10 bases in the middle. The CDR3 is CSAVQGAEAFF. In DNA, the CDR3 is TGCAGTGCTGTCCAGGGAGCTGAAGCTTTCTTT.

This clonotype appeared many times. V and J are TRBV7-2 and TRBJ2-7; no firm D call. The CDR3 contains 14 residues. Per the germline V gene, CDR1 is SGHTA and CDR2 is FQGNSA. V was trimmed by 5 bases and J by 7 bases, leaving 18 bases between them. CDR3 nucleotide sequence: TGTGCCAGCAGCCCCAAACGGATATTCGTGGAGCAGTACTTC. It yields the protein CASSPKRIFVEQYF.

This clonotype was picked up a small number of times. V is TRBV5-1 and J is TRBJ1-1, with TRBD1 matching over 11 bases. Germline values: CDR1 SGHRS, CDR2 YFSETQ. Trimming removed 5 bases from V and 1 base from J; junction bases left unmatched: 10. The CDR3 length is 17 residues. CDR3 coding DNA: TGCGCCAGCAGTTCGGACAGGGGGCGCGGAAGGAACACTGAAGCTTTCTTT. Translation gives CASSSDRGRGRNTEAFF.

A few counts support this clonotype. This rearrangement joins TRBV18 to TRBJ2-3; 7 nucleotides agree with TRBD2. Per germline, CDR1 KGHSH and CDR2 LQKENI. Germline trimming cut 4 bases from V and 0 bases from J; bases unmatched to any gene: 7. The CDR3 runs to 16 residues. This CDR3 is CASSRTLASSTDTQYF. In DNA form, the CDR3 reads TGTGCCAGCTCACGCACACTAGCGTCTAGCACAGATACGCAGTATTTT.

The chain has TRBV5-1 and TRBJ2-7; 10 bases are a match to TRBD2. Per germline, CDR1 SGHRS and CDR2 YFSETQ. V lost 1 base, J lost 4 bases, and 5 bases stayed unmatched. The CDR3 is made up of 15 amino acids. The CDR3 DNA sequence: TGCGCCAGCAGCTTGCTAGCGGGAGAGTGGTACGAGCAGTACTTC. Its protein product is CASSLLAGEWYEQYF.

CDR3 bases: TGTGCCAGCAGCCGGACCCAGTACAGGAACACTGAAGCTTTCTTT. It is translated as CASSRTQYRNTEAFF. The chain combines TRBV14 with TRBJ1-1, with D uncertain. Germline V gene sequence: CDR1 SGHDN, CDR2 FVKESK. V was cut by 4 bases and J by 1 base, with 13 bases left in between. CDR3 length equals 15 residues.

This clonotype was counted a few times. The V and J genes are TRBV11-2 and TRBJ2-7, with 7 bases identical to TRBD2. The V gene's germline CDR1 is SGHAT and CDR2 FQNNGV. The CDR3 totals 14 residues. The V and J ends lost 4 bases and 4 bases, in that order; junction bases with no gene match: 7. The CDR3 here is CASSSRLAGYEQYF. CDR3 DNA sequence: TGTGCCAGCAGCTCGAGACTAGCTGGTTACGAGCAGTACTTC.

Concerning this clonotype: One junction end does not reproduce the germline sequence, and a read error may be involved. V usage is TRBV7-9 and J usage is TRBJ2-5; D might be TRBD1 or TRBD2, each matching 5 bases. CDR3 length equals 14 residues. CDR1 is SEHNR, CDR2 FQNEAQ, per germline (reference sequence). CDR3 DNA: TGTGCCAGCAGCCCAGCCGGGGCTAAAGAGACCCGGTACTTC. Its translation: CASSPAGAKETRYF.

This CDR3 reads CASSGGTDTQYF. CDR3 sequence (DNA): TGTGCCAGCAGTGGGGGTACAGATACGCAGTATTTT. J is TRBJ2-3 and V is TRBV12-3 or TRBV12-4; D possibly matches TRBD1 or TRBD2 (5 bases each). This CDR3 is 12 amino acids long. V was cut by 5 bases and J by 3 bases, with 6 bases left in between.

This chain joins TRBV10-3 and TRBJ2-2; weak D call: TRBD2 (5 bases). V lost 2 bases and J lost 1, with 14 bases in between. The germline CDR1 and CDR2 sequences are ENHRY and SYGVKD. The CDR3 spans 17 residues. The CDR3 loop is CAISERMGSQNTGELFF. As DNA, the CDR3 is TGTGCCATCAGTGAGAGGATGGGGAGTCAGAACACCGGGGAGCTGTTTTTT.

This clonotype was seen only a few times. The chain uses TRBV4-1 and TRBJ1-5; D gene ambiguous. CDR3 length: 15 amino acids. The V gene's germline CDR1 is MGHRA and CDR2 YSYEKL. V lost 0 bases to trimming and J lost 5 bases, with 11 bases between them. Here the CDR3 DNA reads TGCGCCAGCAGCCAAGATAACCAGGAATATCAGCCCCAGCATTTT. Translating it yields CASSQDNQEYQPQHF.

CDR3 protein: CASSQGRSFEKLFF. As DNA, the CDR3 is TGTGCCAGCAGCCAAGGTCGGTCTTTTGAAAAACTGTTTTTT. V gene TRBV5-5 combines with J gene TRBJ1-4; D remains ambiguous. V was cut by 4 bases and J by 7 bases, with 14 bases left in between. Germline CDR1 SGHKS, CDR2 YYEKEE (reference sequence). This CDR3 has 14 amino acids. The full variable domain, with the rest looked up from reference TRBV5-5 and TRBJ1-4, is DAGVTQSPTHLIKTRGQQVTLRCSPISGHKSVSWYQQVLGQGPQFIFQYYEKEERGRGNFPDRFSARQFPNYSSELNVNALLLGDSALYLCASSQGRSFEKLFFGSGTQLSVL.

The chain has TRBV5-6 and TRBJ2-2, with D tentatively TRBD2 (5 bases). Deletions cut 2 bases from V and 8 bases from J, with 13 bases between. This CDR3 is built from 14 residues. Germline V gene sequence: CDR1 SGHDT, CDR2 YYEEEE. CDR3: CASSLSLATGELFF. CDR3 sequence (DNA): TGTGCCAGCAGCTTAAGTCTAGCCACAGGGGAGCTGTTTTTT.

This clonotype was counted ten times or more. V gene TRBV28 combines with J gene TRBJ1-4, with D maybe TRBD1 (6 bases). Trimming left V 4 bases short and J 8 bases short, with 14 bases between. CDR1 and CDR2 (germline): MDHEN, SYDVKM. The CDR3 loop spans 14 amino acids. CDR3 amino acids: CASSSQGKKEKLFF. In DNA, the CDR3 is TGTGCCAGCAGTTCACAGGGAAAGAAGGAAAAACTGTTTTTT. Full variable domain (outside the CDR3, taken from reference TRBV28 and TRBJ1-4): DVKVTQSSRYLVKRTGEKVFLECVQDMDHENMFWYRQDPGLGLRLIYFSYDVKMKEKGDIPEGYSVSREKKERFSLILESASTNQTSMYLCASSSQGKKEKLFFGSGTQLSVL.

The chain links TRBV6-1 to TRBJ1-2; TRBD1 aligns across 9 bases. The length of the CDR3 is 16 residues. V trimming: 6 bases; J trimming: 6 bases; junction bases outside the gene matches: 14. Germline CDR1 MNHNS, CDR2 SASEGT. The CDR3 spells CASSLTGARTGDGYTF. CDR3 DNA sequence: TGTGCCAGCAGCCTCACGGGCGCTAGGACAGGGGATGGCTACACCTTC.

This clonotype was observed many times. The chain couples TRBV9 to TRBJ2-6, with 11 positions matching TRBD1. V lost 2 bases to trimming and J lost 2 bases; unmatched junction nucleotides: 3. Germline V gives CDR1 SGDLS, CDR2 YYNGEE. This CDR3 is 17 amino acids long. The DNA of the CDR3 is TGTGCCAGCAGCGTCGGACAGGGGGCAGCTGGGGCCAACGTCCTGACTTTC. Amino acids: CASSVGQGAAGANVLTF.

As to this clonotype: Sequence at one end of the junction differs from germline and may be a read error. The CDR3 DNA is TGCGCCAGCAGCTTGGCGGTCTCGGAAAGACTGTTTTTT. It encodes CASSLAVSERLFF. The V call is TRBV5-1, the J call TRBJ1-4, with no clear D. The CDR3 runs to 13 residues. Germline values: CDR1 SGHRS, CDR2 YFSETQ.

This clonotype was counted only a few times. The chain combines TRBV12-3 or TRBV12-4 with TRBJ2-7, with D possibly matching TRBD1 (5 bases). Trimming shortened V by 1 base and J by 4 bases, and 17 bases separated the two germline ends. This CDR3 is built from 16 residues. In nucleotides, the CDR3 is TGTGCCAGCAGTTTAGGAGGCGGAGACAGTACTTACGAGCAGTACTTC. It codes for CASSLGGGDSTYEQYF.

This clonotype was observed at least ten times. The CDR3 sequence is CASSDRVGNTIYF. Written as DNA, the CDR3 is TGTGCCAGCAGTGATAGGGTTGGAAACACCATATATTTT. This sequence joins TRBV2 and TRBJ1-3; D is uncertain. V was trimmed by 3 bases and J by 3 bases, leaving 6 bases between them. This CDR3 has 13 amino acids. CDR1 is SNHLY, CDR2 FYNNEI, per germline.

This chain links TRBV6-2 or TRBV6-3 with TRBJ2-7; D perhaps matches TRBD1 (6 bases). Trimming pared 6 bases from V and 9 bases from J, leaving 12 bases between. The CDR3 sequence is 11 residues long. Germline V gene lookup returns CDR1 MNHEY and CDR2 SVGEGT. The CDR3 region is CASRHTGRQYF. The CDR3 nucleotides read TGTGCCAGCAGACACACAGGGAGGCAGTACTTC.

The V gene is TRBV19, the J gene TRBJ2-5, with D perhaps matching TRBD1 (6 bases). The V gene's germline CDR1 is LNHDA and CDR2 SQIVND (reference sequence). The V gene lost 3 bases and the J gene lost 6 bases, with 11 bases spanning the gap. This CDR3 region has 13 residues. The CDR3 region has the DNA TGTGCCAGTAGTATTGGGACATTCCAGACCCAGTACTTC. It is translated as CASSIGTFQTQYF.

At least ten counts were recorded for this clonotype. The chain employs TRBV7-2 and TRBJ2-7; the D gene is possibly TRBD1 (5 bases). The CDR3 has 15 amino acids. Germline loops: CDR1 SGHTA, CDR2 FQGNSA. Trimming cost V 5 bases and J 2 bases, with 16 bases left between them. The CDR3: CASSPGWGSTYEQYF. The CDR3 DNA reads as TGTGCCAGCAGCCCTGGGTGGGGCAGCACCTACGAGCAGTACTTC.

This sequence joins TRBV2 and TRBJ2-3, with 8 bases that match TRBD1. Per germline, CDR1 SNHLY and CDR2 FYNNEI. The CDR3 extends over 16 amino acids. V shed 6 bases, J shed 2 bases, and the junction held 10 bases outside the gene matches. Written as DNA, the CDR3 is TGTGCCAGCAGCTACGCCCCGGGACAGGTCACAGATACGCAGTATTTT. Translating it yields CASSYAPGQVTDTQYF.